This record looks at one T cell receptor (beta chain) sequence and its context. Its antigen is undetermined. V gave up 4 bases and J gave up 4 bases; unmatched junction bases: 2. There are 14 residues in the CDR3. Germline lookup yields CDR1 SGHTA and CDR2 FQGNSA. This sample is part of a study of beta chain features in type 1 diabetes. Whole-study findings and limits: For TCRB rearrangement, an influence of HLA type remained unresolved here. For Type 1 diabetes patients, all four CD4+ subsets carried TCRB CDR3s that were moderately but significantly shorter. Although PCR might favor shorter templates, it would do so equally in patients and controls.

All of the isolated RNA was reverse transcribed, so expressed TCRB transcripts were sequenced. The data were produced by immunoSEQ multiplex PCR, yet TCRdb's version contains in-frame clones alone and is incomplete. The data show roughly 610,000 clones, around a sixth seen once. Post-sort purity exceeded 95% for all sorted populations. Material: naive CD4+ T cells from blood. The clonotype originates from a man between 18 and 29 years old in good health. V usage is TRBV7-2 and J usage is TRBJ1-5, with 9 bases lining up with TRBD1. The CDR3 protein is CASSYGQGNQPQHF. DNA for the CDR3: TGTGCCAGCAGCTATGGACAGGGGAATCAGCCCCAGCATTTT.